This TCR beta chain was sequenced in a study of cytomegalovirus exposure and HLA in healthy donors. TCRdb's table, derived via immunoSEQ multiplex PCR, lists solely in-frame clones and lacks some. The data show 150,000 to 200,000 clones, 85% to 90% seen once. The J segment lost 4 bases and the V segment lost 6 bases, leaving 7 bases of the junction unmatched. This CDR3 spans 14 amino acids. Germline CDR1 SNHLY, CDR2 FYNNEI. Sample: PBMCs. The V gene is TRBV2, the J gene TRBJ1-2, with 8 bases aligning to TRBD1. The sequence was collected from a woman aged 30 to 39 in good health and CMV-seronegative. The CDR3 protein is CASSGQGGGYGYTF. The CDR3 bases are TGTGCCAGCAGCGGACAGGGCGGGGGCTATGGCTACACCTTC.